A single sample gave rise to the 30 T cell receptor beta chains below, sequenced in a study of T cell changes during pregnancy in multiple sclerosis. Method: immunoSEQ multiplex PCR; TCRdb's copy keeps in-frame clones and lacks some. The data hold about 36,000 clones, with about 92% observed a single time. This sample comprised CD4+ T cells from peripheral blood mononuclear cells, obtained in the first trimester of pregnancy. These receptors all come from a female donor with multiple sclerosis, enrolled in a pregnancy study.

The chain links TRBV19 to TRBJ1-1; 7 bases map to TRBD1. V lost 6 bases, J lost 0 bases, and 13 bases stayed unmatched. Germline CDR1 reads LNHDA; CDR2 reads SQIVND (reference sequence). The CDR3 totals 17 residues. For the CDR3, the DNA is TGTGCCAGTAGCTTGAACAGGGGCGTTATTATGAACACTGAAGCTTTCTTT. This translates into CASSLNRGVIMNTEAFF.

V and J are TRBV28 and TRBJ1-2; 9 nucleotides line up with TRBD1. After removal of 5 bases from V and 2 bases from J, the junction contained 3 bases not matched to a gene. CDR3 length: 14 residues. Germline CDR1 MDHEN, CDR2 SYDVKM. In DNA form, the CDR3 reads TGTGCCAGCAGTCTAGGACAGGGGAACTATGGCTACACCTTC. Amino acids: CASSLGQGNYGYTF.

This chain uses TRBV2 with TRBJ2-2; TRBD2 aligns across 12 bases. CDR3 length equals 14 residues. Looked up from germline, CDR1 is SNHLY and CDR2 is FYNNEI. V trimming: 6 bases; J trimming: 10 bases; junction bases outside the gene matches: 6. The CDR3 DNA reads as TGTGCCAGCAGGACTAGCGGGGGAAGCCAGGAGCTGTTTTTT. It is translated as CASRTSGGSQELFF.

This clone was observed a single time. The chain has TRBV28 and TRBJ2-3; 14 bases align to TRBD2. The germline V gene has CDR1 MDHEN and CDR2 SYDVKM. V lost 2 bases and J lost 3; bases outside the gene matches: 7. The length of the CDR3 is 18 residues. The CDR3: CASSLLGLAGVQTDTQYF. CDR3 DNA sequence: TGTGCCAGCAGTTTACTGGGACTAGCGGGAGTTCAGACAGATACGCAGTATTTT.

J is TRBJ2-7 and V is TRBV6-6, with 8 bases aligning to TRBD2. With 7 bases clipped from V and 7 bases from J, the junction kept 12 bases outside the gene matches. CDR1 is MNHNY, CDR2 SVGAGI, per germline (reference sequence). The CDR3 consists of 14 residues. CDR3 residues: CASTPLAGMREQYF. The CDR3 DNA is TGTGCCAGCACCCCTTTAGCGGGAATGAGGGAGCAGTACTTC.

The V and J genes are TRBV4-2 and TRBJ1-2; 8 bases are shared with TRBD1. CDR3 length: 14 amino acids. Trimming took 3 bases from V and 8 from J; bases not matched to a gene: 8. Germline CDR1 LGHNA, CDR2 YNFKEQ. The CDR3 DNA sequence: TGTGCCAGCAGCCACGAACGGACAGGGTGGGGCTACACCTTC. Translation: CASSHERTGWGYTF.

The J gene is TRBJ2-3, the V gene TRBV7-3; 11 bases match TRBD1. CDR3 length equals 16 residues. The V segment lost 2 bases and the J segment 6 bases; nucleotides outside the gene matches: 7. Germline values: CDR1 SGHTA, CDR2 FQGTGA. The CDR3 spells CASSLVGGQGVDTQYF. In DNA form, the CDR3 reads TGTGCCAGCAGCTTAGTGGGGGGACAGGGGGTGGATACGCAGTATTTT.

The chain links TRBV6-1 to TRBJ1-4; perhaps TRBD1 as D (5 bases). CDR1 and CDR2 (germline): MNHNS, SASEGT. The V end was cut by 6 bases, the J end by 1 base, with 9 bases between. CDR3 length: 14 residues. CDR3 sequence reads: CASRRDGTNEKLFF. Here the CDR3 DNA reads TGTGCCAGCAGGCGGGACGGAACTAATGAAAAACTGTTTTTT.

The V call is TRBV7-2, the J call TRBJ2-3, with 7 nucleotides matching TRBD1. Germline V gene lookup returns CDR1 SGHTA and CDR2 FQGNSA. Trimming took 2 bases from V and 3 from J; bases not matched to a gene: 2. CDR3 length: 14 residues. DNA for the CDR3: TGTGCCAGCAGCTTATACAGGGGAACAGATACGCAGTATTTT. Amino acid sequence: CASSLYRGTDTQYF.

V usage is TRBV25-1 and J usage is TRBJ2-2; 8 bases agree with TRBD1. CDR3 size: 14 residues. Germline trimming cut 5 bases from V and 5 bases from J; bases unmatched to any gene: 4. Germline V gives CDR1 MGHDK, CDR2 SYGVNS. CDR3 coding DNA: TGTGCCAGCAGTCGGACAGGGCCTACCGGGGAGCTGTTTTTT. It translates to CASSRTGPTGELFF.

The chain uses TRBV7-3 and TRBJ2-1; the match to TRBD2 covers 8 bases. This CDR3 is built from 17 residues. J lost 0 bases, V lost 5 bases, and 9 bases had no gene match. Germline V CDR1 and CDR2: SGHTA, FQGTGA. CDR3 in DNA: TGTGCCAGCAGCGCCCCGCTAGCGGGCCACTCCTACAATGAGCAGTTCTTC. This codes for CASSAPLAGHSYNEQFF.

The genes are TRBV28 and TRBJ1-2; D may be TRBD1 (6 bases). V was trimmed by 0 bases and J by 4 bases, leaving 15 bases between them. The CDR3 spans 16 residues. CDR1 MDHEN and CDR2 SYDVKM come from the germline V gene. As DNA, the CDR3 is TGTGCCAGCAGTTTATGGGGGGCAGGGAGGGTCTATGGCTACACCTTC. Translated, it gives CASSLWGAGRVYGYTF.

The V call is TRBV7-3, the J call TRBJ2-1; D is possibly TRBD1 (6 bases). From germline, CDR1 is SGHTA and CDR2 FQGTGA. Trimming pared 0 bases from V and 7 bases from J, leaving 16 bases between. There are 16 residues in the CDR3. The CDR3 region has the DNA TGTGCCAGCAGCTTAACCAGGGACATCGTAAGAAATGAGCAGTTCTTC. As protein: CASSLTRDIVRNEQFF.

V and J are TRBV7-9 and TRBJ2-7; 7 nucleotides line up with TRBD2. Trimming removed 5 bases from V and 5 bases from J; junction bases left unmatched: 12. The CDR3 is 15 amino acids. The germline V gene encodes CDR1 SEHNR and CDR2 FQNEAQ (reference sequence). For the CDR3, the DNA is TGTGCCAGCAGCCAGCGGGGCGGGGCCGACCACGAGCAGTACTTC. It codes for CASSQRGGADHEQYF.

This chain links TRBV5-1 with TRBJ2-5; tentatively, D is TRBD1 (5 bases). Germline V gene sequence: CDR1 SGHRS, CDR2 YFSETQ. This CDR3 has 14 amino acids. The germline V and J ends were trimmed by 1 base and 4 bases, with 11 bases remaining between them. CDR3 in DNA: TGCGCCAGCAGCTTGACAGGCTCAGGAGAGACCCAGTACTTC. Its protein is CASSLTGSGETQYF.

J is TRBJ2-3 and V is TRBV5-8; no reliable D call. In germline, CDR1 is SGHTS, CDR2 YDEGEE. The V end was cut by 0 bases, the J end by 0 bases, with 8 bases between. The CDR3 is made up of 15 amino acids. The chain's CDR3 is CASSLGQGSTDTQYF. The CDR3 DNA reads TGTGCCAGCAGCTTGGGACAAGGAAGCACAGATACGCAGTATTTT.

In its sample, this clone was seen once. The chain employs TRBV18 and TRBJ2-5, with D possibly matching TRBD1 (6 bases). The ends were cut back, 6 bases at V and 1 base at J, with 18 bases in the middle. Germline V CDR1 and CDR2: KGHSH, LQKENI. The CDR3 has 16 amino acids. CDR3 in DNA: TGTGCCAGCTCCCCCGCCGGGACACCCTCCCAAGAGACCCAGTACTTC. Protein sequence: CASSPAGTPSQETQYF.

V and J are TRBV28 and TRBJ2-2, with a possible D match to TRBD1 (6 bases). This CDR3 comprises 13 residues. CDR1 is MDHEN and CDR2 is SYDVKM in the germline V gene. V was shortened by 4 bases and J by 5 bases, with 8 bases between the two germline ends. CDR3: CASSSGDTGELFF. CDR3 nucleotides: TGTGCCAGCAGTTCAGGGGATACCGGGGAGCTGTTTTTT.

The chain carries TRBV11-2 and TRBJ1-5; 8 bases line up with TRBD1. J gave up 7 bases and V 3 bases, and 5 bases lay outside the gene matches. Per germline, CDR1 SGHAT and CDR2 FQNNGV. CDR3 length: 14 residues. CDR3 in DNA: TGTGCCAGCAGCTTGACAGGGGTTGGACAGCCCCAGCATTTT. It specifies CASSLTGVGQPQHF.

The chain couples TRBV7-6 to TRBJ2-5; 9 positions match TRBD1. This CDR3 comprises 14 residues. J gave up 5 bases and V 4 bases, and 5 bases lay outside the gene matches. CDR1 SGHVS and CDR2 FNYEAQ come from the germline V gene. The CDR3 spells CASSSPDRGETQYF. The CDR3 bases are TGTGCCAGCAGCTCGCCTGACAGGGGGGAGACCCAGTACTTC. The full variable domain, rest sourced from reference TRBV7-6 and TRBJ2-5, is GAGVSQSPRYKVTKRGQDVALRCDPISGHVSLYWYRQALGQGPEFLTYFNYEAQQDKSGLPNDRFSAERPEGSISTLTIQRTEQRDSAMYRCASSSPDRGETQYFGPGTRLLVL.

This chain joins TRBV7-6 and TRBJ2-5; no clear D. V was pared by 4 bases and J by 2 bases, with 2 bases between. Germline CDR1 is SGHVS and CDR2 is FNYEAQ. This CDR3 has 11 amino acids. The CDR3 reads CASSSQETQYF. The DNA of the CDR3 is TGTGCCAGCAGCTCACAAGAGACCCAGTACTTC.

This chain's CDR3 is CAISRSRETQYF. Here the CDR3 DNA reads TGTGCCATCAGCCGATCGAGGGAGACCCAGTACTTC. This chain joins TRBV10-3 and TRBJ2-5; no reliable D call. Trimming took off 6 bases at V and 5 bases at J, with 10 bases between the two ends. The CDR3 is made up of 12 amino acids. CDR1 ENHRY and CDR2 SYGVKD come from the germline V gene.

This clone was found a few times. The V call is TRBV25-1, the J call TRBJ1-6; D gene unclear. The germline CDR1 and CDR2 sequences are MGHDK and SYGVNS. V lost 3 bases and J 7 bases, leaving 7 bases between the germline ends. The CDR3 covers 13 residues. The CDR3 sequence: CASSEWPNSPLHF. The DNA of the CDR3 is TGTGCCAGCAGTGAGTGGCCAAATTCACCCCTCCACTTT.

V and J are TRBV7-3 and TRBJ1-6; D remains ambiguous. In germline, CDR1 is SGHTA, CDR2 FQGTGA. CDR3 size: 15 residues. V was cut by 5 bases and J by 5 bases, with 13 bases left in between. DNA for the CDR3: TGTGCCAGCAGCCAACGCTCCGGGGATAATTCACCCCTCCACTTT. Protein sequence: CASSQRSGDNSPLHF.

This chain connects TRBV7-6 to TRBJ2-5, with 7 bases fitting TRBD2. Germline V CDR1 and CDR2: SGHVS, FNYEAQ. This CDR3 contains 13 residues. The DNA of the CDR3 is TGTGCTTCGGGAGGTTCTTCCGTTGAGACCCAGTACTTC. Residues: CASGGSSVETQYF.

J is TRBJ2-3 and V is TRBV9; tentatively, D is TRBD2 (6 bases). CDR1 is SGDLS, CDR2 YYNGEE, per germline. The CDR3 is 17 residues long. Trimming took off 3 bases at V and 0 bases at J, with 17 bases between the two ends. CDR3: CASSARDSLWSTDTQYF. In nucleotides, the CDR3 is TGTGCCAGCAGCGCCCGGGACTCCTTATGGAGCACAGATACGCAGTATTTT.

The chain recombines TRBV12-5 with TRBJ2-3; 8 bases match TRBD1. V shed 6 bases and J 5 bases; nucleotides not matched to a gene: 4. CDR3 length: 13 residues. Germline-derived CDR1 and CDR2 are LGHNT and FRNRAP. The CDR3 loop is CASGQGAGDTQYF. The CDR3 region has the DNA TGTGCTAGTGGCCAGGGGGCAGGAGATACGCAGTATTTT.

The chain carries TRBV18 and TRBJ2-7, with TRBD1 matching 8 bases. Germline-derived CDR1 and CDR2 are KGHSH and LQKENI. The CDR3 sequence is 14 residues long. Unmatched junction bases numbered 3, after V lost 3 bases and J lost 2 bases. The CDR3 loop reads CASSPRQGTYEQYF. DNA for the CDR3: TGTGCCAGCTCACCTAGACAGGGGACCTACGAGCAGTACTTC.

This rearrangement joins TRBV6-5 to TRBJ2-7; TRBD1 is a possible D gene (7 bases). The germline V and J ends were trimmed by 2 bases and 3 bases, with 14 bases remaining between them. The germline V gene has CDR1 MNHEY and CDR2 SVGAGI. This CDR3 is built from 15 residues. This CDR3 reads CASSYRRDSLYEQYF. Written as DNA, the CDR3 is TGTGCCAGCAGTTACAGGAGGGACAGCCTCTACGAGCAGTACTTC.

The chain joins TRBV6-1 to TRBJ2-7, with a weak D call TRBD2 (6 bases). The CDR3 runs 13 residues. Trimming took off 8 bases at V and 2 bases at J, with 13 bases between the two ends. Germline loops: CDR1 MNHNS, CDR2 SASEGT. DNA for the CDR3: TGTGCCAGCCGGAGGGGATTGCCCTACGAGCAGTACTTC. Its protein product is CASRRGLPYEQYF.